This section outlines one T cell receptor beta chain sequence together with its context. J was trimmed by 4 bases and V by 4 bases; bases with no gene match: 10. Germline V gene data show CDR1 as LGHNA and CDR2 as YSLEER. The CDR3 runs to 16 residues. This specimen belongs to a study of blood T cell repertoires in COVID-19. Across the study: The cDNA or gDNA used as material had been derived from T cells, B-cell-depleted T cells, or PBMCs.

TCRdb's copy holds only in-frame clones and misses some; the assay was immunoSEQ multiplex PCR. The data hold tens of thousands of clones, with 85% to 90% observed a single time. The sequenced sample consisted of peripheral blood. The source of this sequence is an older man with active or convalescent COVID-19. The chain combines TRBV4-3 with TRBJ2-7, with 10 bases lining up with TRBD2. CDR3 sequence (DNA): TGCGCCAGCAGCCCGGGGGCTAGCGGGAGTCAATACGAGCAGTACTTC. Translating it yields CASSPGASGSQYEQYF.